Presented here are 29 T cell receptor beta chains from one specimen sequenced in a study of T-cell memory formation after mild COVID-19. One entry per CDR3 protein results from TCRdb running MiXCR on the 5' RACE reads. The top ten clones hold around 12% of a sample with under 650,000 distinct CDR3 sequences, about a sixth of them seen once. The sequencing input was PBMCs or a T cell subset sorted from them (not recorded which). Source of these receptors: an adult woman who had mild COVID-19 (a few samples of this study predate the infection). Cell type and time point are not known.

J is TRBJ1-3 and V is TRBV7-6; possibly TRBD1 for D (5 bases). Germline CDR1 and CDR2: SGHVS and FNYEAQ. The ends were cut back, 5 bases at V and 0 bases at J, with 14 bases in the middle. This CDR3 has 16 amino acids. For the CDR3, the DNA is TGTGCCAGCAGCCGCCTGGACACCTACTCTGGAAACACCATATATTTT. It encodes CASSRLDTYSGNTIYF.

In its sample, this clonotype was seen many times. V usage is TRBV5-5 and J usage is TRBJ2-1; 13 bases match TRBD2. After removal of 3 bases from V and 10 bases from J, the junction contained 1 base not matched to a gene. CDR1 SGHKS and CDR2 YYEKEE come from the germline V gene (reference sequence). The CDR3 spans 13 residues. CDR3 sequence: CASSWGLAGEQFF. For the CDR3, the DNA is TGTGCCAGCAGCTGGGGACTAGCGGGGGAGCAGTTCTTC.

The sample holds a few counts of this clonotype. The genes are TRBV20-1 and TRBJ2-1; weak D call: TRBD2 (6 bases). The CDR3 spans 16 residues. V was clipped by 6 bases and J by 7 bases, with 25 bases between them. In germline, CDR1 is DFQATT, CDR2 SNEGSKA (reference sequence). Here the CDR3 DNA reads TGCAGTGCCCTACTAGCTAGGCAGCAGTTGGGGAATGAGCAGTTCTTC. Its protein is CSALLARQQLGNEQFF.

The V call is TRBV5-5, the J call TRBJ2-7; 9 nucleotides align to TRBD1. Unmatched junction bases numbered 4, after V lost 3 bases and J lost 3 bases. Germline values: CDR1 SGHKS, CDR2 YYEKEE (reference sequence). This CDR3 has 14 amino acids. For the CDR3, the DNA is TGTGCCAGCAGCTCGGACAGGGGTTTCTACGAGCAGTACTTC. Protein sequence: CASSSDRGFYEQYF.

There are a few counts of this clonotype. This chain connects TRBV24-1 to TRBJ1-2, with 7 bases lining up with TRBD1. J gave up 3 bases and V 4 bases, and 7 bases lay outside the gene matches. The CDR3 runs to 15 residues. Germline assignment: CDR1 KGHDR and CDR2 SFDVKD. CDR3 sequence (DNA): TGTGCCACCAGTGACCCGGGACAGTTCTACTATGGCTACACCTTC. It yields the protein CATSDPGQFYYGYTF.

V and J are TRBV7-3 and TRBJ2-5; 7 bases fit TRBD1. Germline V gives CDR1 SGHTA, CDR2 FQGTGA. Losses at the gene ends were 1 base for V and 6 bases for J; bases not matched to a gene: 5. The CDR3 runs to 14 residues. This chain's CDR3 is CASSLNRGGKTQYF. CDR3 nucleotide sequence: TGTGCCAGCAGCTTAAACAGGGGCGGCAAGACCCAGTACTTC.

The chain is built from TRBV2 and TRBJ1-2; D perhaps matches TRBD1 (5 bases). The CDR3 runs to 15 residues. V was clipped by 2 bases and J by 7 bases, with 17 bases between them. Per germline, CDR1 SNHLY and CDR2 FYNNEI. The CDR3: CASSENRGGPIGYTF. CDR3 nucleotides: TGTGCCAGCAGTGAAAATAGGGGCGGGCCTATTGGCTACACCTTC.

In this sample, this clonotype turned up a few times. The J gene is TRBJ2-5, the V gene TRBV7-2, with 15 nucleotides matching TRBD2. The CDR3 is 16 residues long. With V trimmed by 5 bases and J by 2 bases, 3 bases remained unmatched. Germline CDR1 reads SGHTA; CDR2 reads FQGNSA. This chain's CDR3 is CASSTGTSGGQETQYF. The CDR3 nucleotides are TGTGCCAGCAGCACGGGGACTAGCGGGGGGCAAGAGACCCAGTACTTC.

This clonotype occurred a few times. This rearrangement joins TRBV20-1 to TRBJ1-4; no definite D call. Trimming removed 1 base at V and 5 bases at J, with 14 bases between. CDR1 is DFQATT, CDR2 SNEGSKA, per germline (reference sequence). The CDR3 is made up of 15 amino acids. CDR3 DNA: TGCAGTGCTAGAGCCCGAGGGAAGGGAAATGAAAAACTGTTTTTT. Residues: CSARARGKGNEKLFF.

This chain connects TRBV21-1 to TRBJ2-7; TRBD1 was called by the table and not checked on the DNA. TRBV21-1 is labeled a pseudogene. This CDR3 comprises 14 residues. The CDR3 coding sequence is TGTGCCAGCAGCAAGGGGGAGAACCCCTACGAGCAGTACTTC. Amino acid sequence: CASSKGENPYEQYF.

Many counts were recorded for this clonotype. This rearrangement joins TRBV7-9 to TRBJ2-7; TRBD2 aligns across 12 bases. Germline CDR1 reads SEHNR; CDR2 reads FQNEAQ (reference sequence). Trimming cost V 6 bases and J 6 bases; bases outside gene matches: 9. The CDR3 covers 15 residues. CDR3 DNA: TGTGCCAGCAGTTCGACTAGCGGGGGTTCCGTCGAGCAGTACTTC. It specifies CASSSTSGGSVEQYF.

The table lists this clonotype with a few counts. The chain carries TRBV20-1 and TRBJ1-1; D is uncertain. The CDR3 spans 13 residues. V lost 0 bases, J lost 2 bases, and 7 bases lay in between. Germline assignment: CDR1 DFQATT and CDR2 SNEGSKA (reference sequence). This chain's CDR3 is CSARDHLNTEAFF. CDR3 DNA: TGCAGTGCTAGAGATCACCTAAACACTGAAGCTTTCTTT.

J is TRBJ2-6 and V is TRBV12-5; D is ambiguous. Germline V CDR1 and CDR2: LGHNT, FRNRAP. The CDR3 consists of 15 residues. With 5 bases removed from V and 1 base from J, the gap between germline ends came to 9 bases. The CDR3 region is CASGPYNSGANVLTF. The CDR3 DNA sequence: TGTGCTAGTGGTCCCTATAATTCTGGGGCCAACGTCCTGACTTTC.

In this sample, this clonotype turned up a few times. The chain uses TRBV20-1 and TRBJ2-7; the match to TRBD2 covers 12 bases. CDR3 length: 14 residues. V was clipped by 5 bases and J by 2 bases; unmatched bases: 4. Germline-derived CDR1 and CDR2 are DFQATT and SNEGSKA (reference sequence). The CDR3 protein is CSAGRTSGAYEQYF. The CDR3 region has the DNA TGCAGTGCTGGACGGACTAGCGGGGCCTACGAGCAGTACTTC.

This clonotype was observed at least ten times. V and J are TRBV29-1 and TRBJ2-5; D is unresolved. Trimming left V 3 bases short and J 2 bases short, with 10 bases between. The CDR3 has 13 residues. Germline V gives CDR1 SQVTM, CDR2 ANQGSEA. The CDR3 spells CSVDLGRQETQYF. The CDR3 DNA reads as TGCAGCGTTGATCTGGGCAGGCAAGAGACCCAGTACTTC.

DNA for the CDR3: TGTGCCAGCAGCGACGGGACTATGAGCGGCCCCACAGATACGCAGTATTTT. Its translation: CASSDGTMSGPTDTQYF. The chain employs TRBV9 and TRBJ2-3, with TRBD2 matching 7 bases. The length of the CDR3 is 17 residues. Germline V gene sequence: CDR1 SGDLS, CDR2 YYNGEE. J gave up 2 bases and V 3 bases, and 12 bases lay outside the gene matches.

This chain joins TRBV5-1 and TRBJ1-1, with a weak D call TRBD1 (5 bases). This CDR3 spans 13 amino acids. CDR1 is SGHRS, CDR2 YFSETQ, per germline. Trimming cost V 4 bases and J 7 bases, with 14 bases left between them. The CDR3 DNA reads as TGCGCCAGCAGCCTGCCTGCAGGGCGTGAAGCTTTCTTT. It translates to CASSLPAGREAFF. The full variable domain, completed using reference TRBV5-1 and TRBJ1-1, is KAGVTQTPRYLIKTRGQQVTLSCSPISGHRSVSWYQQTPGQGLQFLFEYFSETQRNKGNFPGRFSGRQFSNSRSEMNVSTLELGDSALYLCASSLPAGREAFFGQGTRLTVV.

The table lists this clonotype with a few counts. The J gene is TRBJ2-7, the V gene TRBV5-1, with 8 bases lining up with TRBD1. The junction had 8 bases not matched to a gene; V was cut back by 0 bases and J by 0 bases. From germline, CDR1 is SGHRS and CDR2 YFSETQ. The CDR3 has 17 amino acids. The chain's CDR3 is CASSLAGTGQHSYEQYF. In nucleotides, the CDR3 is TGCGCCAGCAGCTTGGCAGGGACAGGTCAACACTCCTACGAGCAGTACTTC.

A word on this clonotype: This clone may be a read error of a much larger clone one base away. This chain links TRBV2 with TRBJ2-2; 8 positions match TRBD2. The J segment lost 1 base and the V segment lost 6 bases, leaving 4 bases of the junction unmatched. Looked up from germline, CDR1 is SNHLY and CDR2 is FYNNEI. The CDR3 spans 15 residues. The CDR3 spells CASRPSGGNTGELFF. CDR3 nucleotide sequence: TGTGCCAGCAGACCCAGCGGGGGGAACACCGGGGAGCTGTTTTTT.

This clonotype has a handful of counts. The chain links TRBV6-2 or TRBV6-3 to TRBJ2-7; TRBD2 matches at 11 bases. Germline-derived CDR1 and CDR2 are MNHEY and SVGEGT. The length of the CDR3 is 19 residues. J gave up 5 bases and V 6 bases, and 21 bases lay outside the gene matches. DNA of the CDR3: TGTGCCAGCAGCTATAGGGTAGGGACTTCTAGCGGGAGGATCGACGAGCAGTACTTC. This gives the protein CASSYRVGTSSGRIDEQYF.

This clonotype was counted between two and nine times. The junction and the germline gene differ at one end; a read error may be behind it. The chain uses TRBV2 and TRBJ1-1; the D is unclear. Germline loops: CDR1 SNHLY, CDR2 FYNNEI. This CDR3 spans 11 amino acids. The DNA of the CDR3 is TGTGCATCGAGACCGGCCACTGGAGCTTTCTTT. This encodes CASRPATGAFF.

This clonotype has a handful of counts. The CDR3 coding sequence is TGTGCCAGCAGTGAATATGGGCCAGTTAATGAAAAACTGTTTTTT. Translation: CASSEYGPVNEKLFF. V and J are TRBV25-1 and TRBJ1-4; D unclear. The V gene lost 0 bases and the J gene lost 4 bases, with 9 bases spanning the gap. CDR1 and CDR2 from the germline V gene are MGHDK and SYGVNS. The CDR3 contains 15 residues.

The chain has TRBV20-1 and TRBJ2-7, with D possibly TRBD2 on 6 matching bases. CDR3 length: 15 amino acids. The V end was cut by 3 bases, the J end by 0 bases, with 15 bases between. CDR1 DFQATT and CDR2 SNEGSKA come from the germline V gene (reference sequence). The CDR3 here is CSASGRDLSSYEQYF. The CDR3 region has the DNA TGCAGTGCTAGTGGCCGGGACTTAAGCTCCTACGAGCAGTACTTC.

This clonotype was found a few times. The chain carries TRBV4-2 and TRBJ2-5; either TRBD1 or TRBD2 may supply D (5 bases each). CDR1 is LGHNA, CDR2 YNFKEQ, per germline. V was cut by 0 bases and J by 5 bases, with 16 bases left in between. CDR3 size: 16 residues. In DNA form, the CDR3 reads TGTGCCAGCAGCCAAGATACGGGGCAGATGGGGGAGACCCAGTACTTC. This encodes CASSQDTGQMGETQYF.

This clonotype was observed a few times. The rearrangement links TRBV28 to TRBJ2-7; 8 positions match TRBD2. With 11 bases clipped from V and 2 bases from J, the junction kept 5 bases outside the gene matches. Germline values: CDR1 MDHEN, CDR2 SYDVKM. This CDR3 has 12 residues. The CDR3 DNA reads as TGTGCCGGCGGGGGGCCCACCTACGAGCAGTACTTC. Encoded protein: CAGGGPTYEQYF.

This clonotype was counted a few times. The chain is built from TRBV2 and TRBJ2-3, with 8 bases matching TRBD1. V gave up 6 bases and J gave up 0 bases; unmatched junction bases: 5. CDR1 and CDR2 (germline): SNHLY, FYNNEI. This CDR3 contains 15 residues. CDR3 amino acids: CASRVTGGSTDTQYF. As DNA, the CDR3 is TGTGCCAGCAGGGTTACAGGGGGGAGCACAGATACGCAGTATTTT.

This sequence joins TRBV6-2 or TRBV6-3 and TRBJ1-2; D unresolved. Per the germline V gene, CDR1 is MNHEY and CDR2 is SVGEGT. Trimming removed 5 bases from V and 4 bases from J, with 17 bases in between. The CDR3 is 15 residues long. The CDR3 loop reads CASSHPQWETYGYTF. Written as DNA, the CDR3 is TGTGCCAGCAGTCACCCCCAGTGGGAAACCTATGGCTACACCTTC.

This clonotype came up a few times. This chain uses TRBV5-1 with TRBJ2-7, with D tentatively TRBD1 or TRBD2 (6 bases each). The CDR3 contains 16 residues. V gave up 0 bases and J gave up 0 bases, with 13 bases separating them. Germline values: CDR1 SGHRS, CDR2 YFSETQ. The CDR3 DNA is TGCGCCAGCAGCTTGGACGGCAGGGGACTCTCCTACGAGCAGTACTTC. It codes for CASSLDGRGLSYEQYF.

The gene calls are TRBV20-1 and TRBJ2-1, with a possible D match to TRBD2 (5 bases). Germline CDR1 and CDR2: DFQATT and SNEGSKA (reference sequence). V lost 6 bases and J 6 bases, leaving 18 bases between the germline ends. This CDR3 has 14 residues. The CDR3 loop is CSAPVRGSGNEQFF. The CDR3 nucleotides are TGCAGTGCCCCCGTACGAGGGAGCGGCAATGAGCAGTTCTTC.